This T cell receptor beta chain was captured in a study of CD8 T cells in ankylosing spondylitis. Study-level points and caveats: Previously reported in reactive arthritis synovial fluid and blood were some of the motif variants. A TCR beta motif made of roughly eight highly homologous variants seemed typical of ankylosing spondylitis blood. Disease-associated clones were reportedly significantly overrepresented in matched ankylosing spondylitis synovial fluid. Disease-linked clones proved CD8+ and comparatively uncommon in peripheral blood.

V lost 4 bases to trimming and J lost 5 bases; unmatched junction nucleotides: 4. From germline, CDR1 is SGHVS and CDR2 FQNEAQ. CDR3 length: 15 residues. Quantitative 5'-RACE was performed with molecular barcodes, and it yielded the TCR beta libraries. MiXCR was run by TCRdb on the 5' RACE reads, yielding one entry per CDR3 protein. The sample records about 220,000 distinct CDR3 sequences, 15% to 20% being singletons. As to this clonotype: Its antigen is unidentified.

The sample was blood, either unsorted or a sorted T cell fraction (not recorded which). This chain uses TRBV7-8 with TRBJ2-1, with 11 bases lining up with TRBD2. The clonotype comes from a male donor with ankylosing spondylitis. The CDR3 region is CASSSPGLADNEQFF. CDR3 coding DNA: TGTGCCAGCAGCTCGCCGGGACTAGCGGACAATGAGCAGTTCTTC.